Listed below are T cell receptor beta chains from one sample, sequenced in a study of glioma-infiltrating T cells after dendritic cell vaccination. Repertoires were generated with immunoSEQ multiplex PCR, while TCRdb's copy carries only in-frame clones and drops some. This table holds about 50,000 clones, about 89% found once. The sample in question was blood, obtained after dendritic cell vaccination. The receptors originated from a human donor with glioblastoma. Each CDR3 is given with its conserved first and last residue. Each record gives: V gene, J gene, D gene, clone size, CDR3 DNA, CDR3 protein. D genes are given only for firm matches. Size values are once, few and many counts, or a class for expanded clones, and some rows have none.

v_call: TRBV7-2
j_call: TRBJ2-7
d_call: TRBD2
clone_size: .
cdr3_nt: TGTGCCAGCAGCTTCCGGACTAGCGGGAGCGAGCAGTACTTC
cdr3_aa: CASSFRTSGSEQYF

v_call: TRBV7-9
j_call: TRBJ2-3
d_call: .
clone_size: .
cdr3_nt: TGTGCCAGCAGCTTGGGAGGCACAGATACGCAGTATTTT
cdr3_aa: CASSLGGTDTQYF

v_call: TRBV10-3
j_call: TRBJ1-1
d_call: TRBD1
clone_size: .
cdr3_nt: TGTGCCATCAGTGATAGGACAGGGCTTGAGGCTTTCTTT
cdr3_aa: CAISDRTGLEAFF

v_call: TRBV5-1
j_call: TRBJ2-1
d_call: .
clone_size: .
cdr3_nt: TGCGCCAGCAGCTTGGCCCAAGCGGGGAGGGGGGTCGAGCAGTTCTTC
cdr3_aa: CASSLAQAGRGVEQFF

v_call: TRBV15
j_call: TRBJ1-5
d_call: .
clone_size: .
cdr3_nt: TGTGCCACCGCTCGCGGTTCCTTTCGGGGGGCGATGGGTCAGCCCCAGCATTTT
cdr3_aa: CATARGSFRGAMGQPQHF

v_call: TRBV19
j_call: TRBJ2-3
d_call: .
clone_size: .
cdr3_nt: TGTGCCAGTAGTACCCAGATAAGCACAGATACGCAGTATTTT
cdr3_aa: CASSTQISTDTQYF

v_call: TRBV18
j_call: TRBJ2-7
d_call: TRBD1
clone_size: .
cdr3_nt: TGTGCCAGCTCACGCACAGGGGTCGAGACCTACGAGCAGTACTTC
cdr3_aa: CASSRTGVETYEQYF

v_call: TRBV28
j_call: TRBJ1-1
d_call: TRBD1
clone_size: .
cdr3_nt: TGTGCCAGCACGTCCTTCCGACAGGGCCAGGAGGGAGCTTTCTTT
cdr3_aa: CASTSFRQGQEGAFF

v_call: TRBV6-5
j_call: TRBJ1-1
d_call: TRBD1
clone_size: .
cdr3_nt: TGTGCCAGCAGTTACTCGGACAGGGGTTTTACTGAAGCTTTCTTT
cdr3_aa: CASSYSDRGFTEAFF

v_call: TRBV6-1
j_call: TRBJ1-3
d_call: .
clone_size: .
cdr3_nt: TGTGCCAGCAGTGAACTAGACAGGACTGGAAACACCATATATTTT
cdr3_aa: CASSELDRTGNTIYF

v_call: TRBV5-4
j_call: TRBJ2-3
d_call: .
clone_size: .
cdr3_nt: TGTGCCAGCAGCCCCCCAGGGAGGAGCACAGATACGCAGTATTTT
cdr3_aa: CASSPPGRSTDTQYF

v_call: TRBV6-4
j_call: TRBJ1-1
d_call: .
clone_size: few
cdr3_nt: TGTGCCAGCAGTGCAGACAGTACTAACACTGAAGCTTTCTTT
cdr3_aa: CASSADSTNTEAFF

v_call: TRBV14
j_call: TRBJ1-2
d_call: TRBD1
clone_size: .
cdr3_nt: TGTGCCAGCAGCCCGGGCCCACCGAGACAGGGGGATCGCTATGGCTACACCTTC
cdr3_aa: CASSPGPPRQGDRYGYTF

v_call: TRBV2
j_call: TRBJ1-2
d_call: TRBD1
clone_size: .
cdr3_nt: TGTGCCAGCAGTGTGGGACAGGGGGCCTATGGCTACACCTTC
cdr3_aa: CASSVGQGAYGYTF

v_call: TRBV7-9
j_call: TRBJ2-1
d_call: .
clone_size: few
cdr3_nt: TGTGCCAGCGAGTCGTTGCGAACCCCGGGTGAGCAGTTCTTC
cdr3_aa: CASESLRTPGEQFF

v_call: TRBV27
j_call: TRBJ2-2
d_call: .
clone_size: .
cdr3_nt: TGTGCCAGCAGGCAGTACCGCGGGACCAGAGATGTGGTAGGATTGCCCGGGGAGCTGTTTTTT
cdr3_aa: CASRQYRGTRDVVGLPGELFF

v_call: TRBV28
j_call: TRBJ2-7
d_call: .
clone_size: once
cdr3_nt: TGTGCCACCCAAAGGCGGGGAGCGGGTTTGGGCCGCTACGAGCAGTACTTC
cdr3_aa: CATQRRGAGLGRYEQYF

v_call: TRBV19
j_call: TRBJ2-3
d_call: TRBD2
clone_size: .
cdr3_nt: TGTGCCAGTAGTCCCAACCCGGGACTAGCTCTTACAGATACGCAGTATTTT
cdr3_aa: CASSPNPGLALTDTQYF

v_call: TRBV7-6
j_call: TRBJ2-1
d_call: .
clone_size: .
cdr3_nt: TGTGCCAGCAGCTTAGACGGGGGCAATGAGCAGTTCTTC
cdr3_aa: CASSLDGGNEQFF

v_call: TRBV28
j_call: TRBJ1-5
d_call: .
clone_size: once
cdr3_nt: TGTGCCAGCAGTTTTCCCAGAACCAATCAGCCCCAGCATTTT
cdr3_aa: CASSFPRTNQPQHF

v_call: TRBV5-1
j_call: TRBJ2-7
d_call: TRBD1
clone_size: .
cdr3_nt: TGCGCCAGCAGCCGAGCCCGGACAGGAGCGCGTTACGAGCAGTACTTC
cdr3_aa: CASSRARTGARYEQYF

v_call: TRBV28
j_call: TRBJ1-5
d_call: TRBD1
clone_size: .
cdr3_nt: TGTGCCAGCAGCCGAGGACAGGGACGGAATCAGCCCCAGCATTTT
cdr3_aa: CASSRGQGRNQPQHF

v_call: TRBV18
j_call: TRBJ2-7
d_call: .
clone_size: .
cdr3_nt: TGTGCCAGCTCACCAACCACCGGGACACCCCGGCCCGAGCAGTACTTC
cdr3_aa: CASSPTTGTPRPEQYF

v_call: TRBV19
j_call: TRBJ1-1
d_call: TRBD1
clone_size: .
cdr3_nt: TGTGCCAGTATTCAGACAGGGAGGACTGAAGCTTTCTTT
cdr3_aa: CASIQTGRTEAFF

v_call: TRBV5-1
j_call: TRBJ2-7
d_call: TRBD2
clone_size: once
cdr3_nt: TGCGCCAGCAGCCCTAGCGGGGGTAGCTCCTACGAGCAGTACTTC
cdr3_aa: CASSPSGGSSYEQYF

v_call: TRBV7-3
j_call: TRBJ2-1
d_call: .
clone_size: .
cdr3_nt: TGTGCCAGCAGTTCACCCCCGGGTGAGCAGTTCTTC
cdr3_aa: CASSSPPGEQFF